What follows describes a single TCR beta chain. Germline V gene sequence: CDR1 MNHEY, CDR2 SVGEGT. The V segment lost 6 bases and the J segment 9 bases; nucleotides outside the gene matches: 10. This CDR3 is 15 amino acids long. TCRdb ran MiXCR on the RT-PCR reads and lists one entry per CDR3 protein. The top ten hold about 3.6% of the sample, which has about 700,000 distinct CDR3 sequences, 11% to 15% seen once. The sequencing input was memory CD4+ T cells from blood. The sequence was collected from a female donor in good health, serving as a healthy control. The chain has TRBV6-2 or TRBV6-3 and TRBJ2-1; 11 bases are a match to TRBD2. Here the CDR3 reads CASRSTSGSWGEQFF. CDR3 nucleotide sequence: TGTGCCAGCAGGAGTACTAGCGGGAGTTGGGGTGAGCAGTTCTTC.